The 14 T cell receptor beta chains in this list originate from one sample, sequenced in a study of tumor and adjacent non-tumor tissue in lung cancer. RNA was extracted from bulk tissue without any cell sorting. The normal lung tissue was taken more than 3 cm from the tumor edge. The library came from three nested PCR rounds adapted from ARM-PCR protocols. MiXCR was run by TCRdb on the multiplex PCR reads, yielding one entry per CDR3 protein. Of 65,000 to 75,000 distinct CDR3 sequences in the sample, 65% to 80% are singletons; the top ten hold 40% to 50%. The sample consisted of distant non-tumor lung tissue. These receptors were obtained from a man between 60 and 75 years old with non-small cell lung cancer.

This clonotype was seen just once. The CDR3 carries no conserved terminal phenylalanine or tryptophan, so it likely arises from a read error. The chain uses TRBV6-1 and TRBJ2-2, with D uncertain. The length of the CDR3 is 17 residues. CDR1 is MNHNS, CDR2 SASEGT, per germline. As DNA, the CDR3 is TGTACCAGCACTCCCAGCCCACCCCGGGCGAACACCGGGGAGCTGTTTATT. Its protein product is CTSTPSPPRANTGELFI.

This clonotype was picked up many times. The gene calls are TRBV19 and TRBJ2-1, with TRBD2 identical over 8 bases. The trim removed 0 bases at V and 8 bases at J, leaving 6 bases unmatched. Germline V lookup: CDR1 LNHDA, CDR2 SQIVND (reference sequence). CDR3 length: 15 amino acids. CDR3 sequence: CASSIEAGEFHEQFF. Here the CDR3 DNA reads TGTGCCAGTAGTATAGAAGCGGGAGAATTCCATGAGCAGTTCTTC.

The table lists this clonotype with many counts. This sequence joins TRBV6-1 and TRBJ2-6, with D perhaps TRBD1 (5 bases). Between the trimmed V and J ends, which lost 8 bases and 4 bases, there was a span of 15 bases. Germline loops: CDR1 MNHNS, CDR2 SASEGT. CDR3 length equals 15 residues. The CDR3 loop reads CASLRFGAGANVLTF. As DNA, the CDR3 is TGTGCCAGCTTGCGTTTTGGGGCCGGGGCCAACGTCCTGACTTTC.

The chain joins TRBV7-8 to TRBJ1-2; maybe TRBD1 (6 bases). Trimming took 10 bases from V and 0 from J, leaving 18 bases between them. The CDR3 is made up of 15 amino acids. Germline V gene sequence: CDR1 SGHVS, CDR2 FQNEAQ. The CDR3 protein is CAINLMTGPNYGYTF. DNA for the CDR3: TGTGCCATCAACTTAATGACAGGCCCTAACTATGGCTACACCTTC.

The CDR3 DNA follows: TGCGCCAGCGGCCCCGGGACACAGCCCACAGATACGCAGTATTTT. It encodes CASGPGTQPTDTQYF. V is TRBV5-1 and J is TRBJ2-3, with D possibly being TRBD1 (6 bases). Germline assignment: CDR1 SGHRS and CDR2 YFSETQ. CDR3 length: 15 amino acids. The V gene lost 7 bases and the J gene lost 2 bases, with 17 bases spanning the gap.

Concerning this clonotype itself: At one of its ends the junction is not consistent with the germline gene, which may arise from a read error. CDR3 DNA: TGCAGCGTTGAACCCGTCCGGATAGGGGAGTGGACTGAAGCTTCCTTT. Its translation: CSVEPVRIGEWTEASF. The V and J genes are TRBV29-1 and TRBJ1-1; possible D gene TRBD1, 5 bases. Germline values: CDR1 SQVTM, CDR2 ANQGSEA. The length of the CDR3 is 16 residues.

About this clonotype itself: Relative to the germline gene, one junction end is altered; a read error may explain this. The CDR3 DNA follows: TGTGCTAGCAGTCAGGGACTAAAGGGACACTTCTTC. This translates into CASSQGLKGHFF. This chain connects TRBV12-3 or TRBV12-4 to TRBJ2-1, with a tentative D call TRBD2 (7 bases). This CDR3 contains 12 residues.

This clonotype was seen ten or more times. The rearrangement uses TRBV5-1 and TRBJ2-1; 9 bases line up with TRBD2. Germline V gene sequence: CDR1 SGHRS, CDR2 YFSETQ. The CDR3 has 15 amino acids. The V and J ends lost 4 bases and 7 bases, in that order; junction bases with no gene match: 9. The CDR3, as DNA: TGCGCCAGCAGCGTCACGCCTAGCGGGGAGAATGAGCAGTTCTTC. This gives the protein CASSVTPSGENEQFF.

J is TRBJ2-1 and V is TRBV11-1; D remains ambiguous. The CDR3 sequence is 15 residues long. From germline, CDR1 is SGHAT and CDR2 FQDESV (reference sequence). V was cut by 7 bases and J by 8 bases, with 21 bases left in between. Here the CDR3 reads CASNPARLLDHEQFF. Here the CDR3 DNA reads TGTGCCAGCAACCCCGCAAGGTTGTTGGACCATGAGCAGTTCTTC.

The chain combines TRBV10-3 with TRBJ1-5; D unresolved. The CDR3 covers 14 residues. Trimming took 6 bases from V and 5 from J, leaving 14 bases between them. In germline, CDR1 is ENHRY, CDR2 SYGVKD. CDR3 sequence reads: CAISVTSSDQPQHF. For the CDR3, the DNA is TGTGCCATCAGCGTGACATCGAGCGATCAGCCCCAGCATTTT.

Points on this clonotype: One base away lies a much larger clone, so this may be a sequencing read error. This chain uses TRBV5-1 with TRBJ2-5; 9 bases are shared with TRBD2. The CDR3 has 13 residues. J was trimmed by 5 bases and V by 4 bases; bases with no gene match: 3. Germline CDR1 is SGHRS and CDR2 is YFSETQ. The CDR3 sequence is CASSIGTSETQYF. In DNA, the CDR3 is TGCGCCAGCAGCATCGGGACTAGCGAGACCCAGTACTTC.

The V gene is TRBV29-1, the J gene TRBJ2-3, with D possibly matching TRBD2 (6 bases). The CDR3 runs 13 residues. Germline assignment: CDR1 SQVTM and CDR2 ANQGSEA. The CDR3 region has the DNA TGCAGAGTCGTAGAGCGGGTTACAGATACGCAGTATTTT. The encoded protein is CRVVERVTDTQYF.

This clonotype has only a few counts. This CDR3 fails to terminate in the conserved phenylalanine or tryptophan, so it likely reflects a read error. This rearrangement joins TRBV28 to TRBJ2-3; a weak D match, TRBD2 (5 bases). The V and J ends lost 0 bases and 7 bases respectively, with 11 bases between them. The germline CDR1 and CDR2 sequences are MDHEN and SYDVKM. CDR3 length equals 14 residues. The CDR3 DNA reads TGTGCCAGCAGTTTATGGGGGAGAGGGAATACGCAGTATCTT. Translation gives CASSLWGRGNTQYL.

Turning to this clonotype: One end of the junction is discordant with germline, which a read error may explain. The CDR3 nucleotides read TGCGCCAGCAGCCAACCTCGACTAGTAGGGTCCTACAATGAACAGTTCTTC. Its protein is CASSQPRLVGSYNEQFF. The V and J genes are TRBV4-1 and TRBJ2-1, with D possibly being TRBD2 (6 bases). Germline values: CDR1 MGHRA, CDR2 YSYEKL. The CDR3 extends over 17 amino acids.